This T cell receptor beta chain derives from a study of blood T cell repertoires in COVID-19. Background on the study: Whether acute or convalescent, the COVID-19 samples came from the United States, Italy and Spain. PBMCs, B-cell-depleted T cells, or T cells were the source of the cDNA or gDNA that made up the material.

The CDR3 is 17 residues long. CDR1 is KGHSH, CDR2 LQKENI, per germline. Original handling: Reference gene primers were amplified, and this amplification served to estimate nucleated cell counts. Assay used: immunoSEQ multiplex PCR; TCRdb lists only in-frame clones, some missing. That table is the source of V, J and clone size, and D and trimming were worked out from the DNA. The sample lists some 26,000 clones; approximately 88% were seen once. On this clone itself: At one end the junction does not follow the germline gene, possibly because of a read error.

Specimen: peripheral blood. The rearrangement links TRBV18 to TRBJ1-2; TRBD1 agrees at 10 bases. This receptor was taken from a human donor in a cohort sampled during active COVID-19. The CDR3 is CASSPGGQGSLGPRFSF. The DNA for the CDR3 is TGTGCCAGCTCACCGGGGGGACAGGGGTCGCTCGGGCCCCGGTTCTCCTTC.